This TCR beta chain was found in a study of identical twins. Study-level findings and limits: Its conclusions, products of cross-sectional statistical analysis, did not come from following the same donors.

Template switching, a step in the protocol, added a universal primer site, and cDNA carried unique molecular identifiers. MiXCR, applied by TCRdb to the 5' RACE reads, yields one record per CDR3 protein. In the table there are approximately 410,000 distinct CDR3 sequences, roughly 18% of which are singletons. All donors were healthy Caucasians. About this clonotype itself: Antigen specificity is unknown.

The sample taken for sequencing was naive T cells sorted from blood. The TCR sequence derives from a man aged 50 or older in good health.

The CDR3 loop reads CASRDRGEQYF. DNA of the CDR3: TGTGCCAGCAGGGACCGCGGGGAGCAGTACTTC. The J gene is TRBJ2-7, the V gene TRBV12-3 or TRBV12-4; D may be TRBD2 (5 bases). V was pared by 6 bases and J by 7 bases, with 10 bases between. The CDR3 length is 11 residues.